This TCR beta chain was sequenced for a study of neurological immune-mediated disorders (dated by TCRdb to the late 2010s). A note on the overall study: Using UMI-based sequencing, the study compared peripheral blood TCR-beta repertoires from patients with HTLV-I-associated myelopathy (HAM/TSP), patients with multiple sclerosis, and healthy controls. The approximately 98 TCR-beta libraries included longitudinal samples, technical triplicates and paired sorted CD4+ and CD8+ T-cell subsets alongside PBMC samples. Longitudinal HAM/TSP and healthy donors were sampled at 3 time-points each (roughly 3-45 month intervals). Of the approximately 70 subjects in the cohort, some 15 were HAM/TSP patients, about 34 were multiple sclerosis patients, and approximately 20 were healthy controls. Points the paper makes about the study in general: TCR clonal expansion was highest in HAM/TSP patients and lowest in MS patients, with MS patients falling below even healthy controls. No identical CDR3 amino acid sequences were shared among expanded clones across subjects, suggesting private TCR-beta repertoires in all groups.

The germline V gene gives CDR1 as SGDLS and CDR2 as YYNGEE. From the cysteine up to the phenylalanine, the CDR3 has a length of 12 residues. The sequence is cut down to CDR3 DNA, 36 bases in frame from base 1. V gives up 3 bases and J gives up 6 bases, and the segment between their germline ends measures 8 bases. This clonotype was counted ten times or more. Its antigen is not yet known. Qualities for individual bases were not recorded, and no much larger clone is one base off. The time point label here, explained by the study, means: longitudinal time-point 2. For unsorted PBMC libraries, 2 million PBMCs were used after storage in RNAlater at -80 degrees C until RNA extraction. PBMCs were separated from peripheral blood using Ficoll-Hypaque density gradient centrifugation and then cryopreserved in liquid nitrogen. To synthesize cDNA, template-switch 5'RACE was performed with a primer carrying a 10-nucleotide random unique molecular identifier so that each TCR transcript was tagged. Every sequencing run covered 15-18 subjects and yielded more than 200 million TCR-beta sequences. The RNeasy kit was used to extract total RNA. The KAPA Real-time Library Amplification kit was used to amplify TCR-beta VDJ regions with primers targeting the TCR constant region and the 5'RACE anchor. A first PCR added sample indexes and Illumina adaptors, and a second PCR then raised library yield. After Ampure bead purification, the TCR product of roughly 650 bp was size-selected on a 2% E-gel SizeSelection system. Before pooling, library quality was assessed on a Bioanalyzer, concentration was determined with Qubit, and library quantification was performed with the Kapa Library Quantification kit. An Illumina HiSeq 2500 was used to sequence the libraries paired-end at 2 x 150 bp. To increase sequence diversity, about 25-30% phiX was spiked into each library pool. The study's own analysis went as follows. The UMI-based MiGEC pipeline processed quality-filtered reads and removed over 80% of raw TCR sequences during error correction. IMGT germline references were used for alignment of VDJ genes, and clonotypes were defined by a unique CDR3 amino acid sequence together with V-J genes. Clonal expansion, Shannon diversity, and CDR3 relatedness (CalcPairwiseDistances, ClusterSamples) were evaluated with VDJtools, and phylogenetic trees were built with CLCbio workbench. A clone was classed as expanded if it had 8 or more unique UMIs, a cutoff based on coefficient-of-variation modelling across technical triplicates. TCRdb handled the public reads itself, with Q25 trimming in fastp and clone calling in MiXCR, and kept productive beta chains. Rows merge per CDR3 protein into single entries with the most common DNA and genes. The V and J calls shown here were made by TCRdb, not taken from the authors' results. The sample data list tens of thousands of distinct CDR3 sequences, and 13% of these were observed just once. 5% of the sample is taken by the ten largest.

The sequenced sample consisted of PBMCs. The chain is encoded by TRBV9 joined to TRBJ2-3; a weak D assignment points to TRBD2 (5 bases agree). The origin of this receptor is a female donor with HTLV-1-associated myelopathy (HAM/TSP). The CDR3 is CASSDRGDTQYF. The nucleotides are TGTGCCAGCAGCGATAGAGGGGATACGCAGTATTTT.